This T cell receptor beta chain is from a study of T cell repertoires in cytomegalovirus infection. A note on this clonotype: As yet, its antigen is unknown.

In TCRdb, the reads were re-called with MiXCR into one record per CDR3 protein. The table records around 230,000 distinct CDR3 sequences, 35% to 45% of them present only once. This CDR3 has 15 amino acids. From germline, CDR1 is MDHEN and CDR2 SYDVKM. The V and J ends lost 6 bases and 4 bases, in that order; junction bases with no gene match: 4. The sequenced sample was CD8+ T cells from cultured PBMCs, obtained from culture after CMV antigen stimulation. The receptor's source is a human donor in good health (CMV status not recorded). Some clones in this sample may be carry-over from other donors' samples. The chain links TRBV28 to TRBJ1-6, with TRBD1 identical over 9 bases. CDR3 in amino acids: CASRSGTGYNSPLHF. CDR3 coding DNA: TGTGCCAGCAGGTCCGGGACAGGGTATAATTCACCCCTCCACTTT.